The 8 T cell receptor beta chains below come from one sample, sequenced in a study of blood T cells in healthy people across ages. Next came a second PCR, run for roughly 7 to 12 cycles, which used a sample-barcoded 5' primer along with a J-beta primer mix. A single record per CDR3 protein comes from TCRdb applying MiXCR to the 5' RACE reads. The sample consists of 790,000 or so distinct CDR3 sequences, around three fifths of them appearing once. The sequenced sample was blood. Receptors originate from a man aged 40-49 years in good health.

This rearrangement joins TRBV4-2 to TRBJ2-1; TRBD1 matches 7 bases. This CDR3 region has 17 residues. The germline gives CDR1 LGHNA, CDR2 YNFKEQ. V was clipped by 0 bases and J by 6 bases; unmatched bases: 11. The DNA for the CDR3 is TGTGCCAGCAGCCAAGAGAGGAGGACAGGAGAACGCAATGAGCAGTTCTTC. Amino acid sequence: CASSQERRTGERNEQFF.

The rearrangement links TRBV10-1 to TRBJ2-7, with a tentative D call TRBD1 (5 bases). The CDR3 has 13 residues. In germline, CDR1 is WNHNN, CDR2 SYGVQD (reference sequence). The V and J ends lost 4 bases and 3 bases respectively, with 10 bases between them. CDR3: CASSGQGFYEQYF. CDR3 nucleotides: TGCGCCAGCAGTGGTCAGGGCTTCTACGAGCAGTACTTC.

This chain links TRBV28 with TRBJ2-7, with TRBD2 matching over 7 bases. The CDR3 is 18 residues long. Germline V lookup: CDR1 MDHEN, CDR2 SYDVKM. After removal of 4 bases from V and 2 bases from J, the junction contained 17 bases not matched to a gene. The CDR3 loop reads CASSSIRAGATAAYEQYF. The CDR3 bases are TGTGCCAGCAGTTCTATCCGCGCGGGAGCCACGGCCGCCTACGAGCAGTACTTC.

This clonotype has more than one count but fewer than ten. This chain links TRBV6-5 with TRBJ2-5, with 9 bases aligning to TRBD2. The germline CDR1 and CDR2 sequences are MNHEY and SVGAGI. The CDR3 consists of 16 residues. The J segment lost 1 base and the V segment lost 6 bases, leaving 9 bases of the junction unmatched. The CDR3 region is CASRSHPRGGQETQYF. The CDR3 bases are TGTGCCAGCAGATCCCATCCGCGGGGGGGCCAAGAGACCCAGTACTTC.

The table lists this clonotype with a few counts. This rearrangement joins TRBV7-2 to TRBJ2-3, with D perhaps matching TRBD1 (6 bases). V was trimmed by 0 bases and J by 0 bases, leaving 10 bases between them. This CDR3 is 16 amino acids long. In germline, CDR1 is SGHTA, CDR2 FQGNSA. Written as DNA, the CDR3 is TGTGCCAGCAGCTTAGCGCATCAGGGGAGCACAGATACGCAGTATTTT. Translating gives CASSLAHQGSTDTQYF.

In this sample, this clonotype turned up a few times. The chain carries TRBV7-2 and TRBJ1-5; D possibly corresponds to TRBD1 (5 bases). Per the germline V gene, CDR1 is SGHTA and CDR2 is FQGNSA. V gave up 1 base and J gave up 7 bases, with 14 bases separating them. The CDR3 loop spans 15 amino acids. CDR3 in DNA: TGTGCCAGCAGCTTAGGGGACCAACGTCTCCAGCCCCAGCATTTT. This translates into CASSLGDQRLQPQHF.

The chain employs TRBV5-1 and TRBJ2-7, with 10 bases matching TRBD2. The CDR3 contains 16 residues. Germline CDR1 and CDR2: SGHRS and YFSETQ. Trimming at V came to 0 bases and at J to 7 bases, leaving 10 bases not matched to a gene. This CDR3 reads CASSLGQWQREGEQYF. In DNA, the CDR3 is TGCGCCAGCAGCTTGGGCCAATGGCAGCGGGAGGGAGAGCAGTACTTC.

The chain links TRBV30 to TRBJ1-5, with unresolved D. Trimming took 0 bases from V and 7 from J, leaving 22 bases between them. Germline V gene sequence: CDR1 GTSNPN, CDR2 SVGIG (reference sequence). This CDR3 comprises 17 residues. CDR3 region: CAWSVRPPVGDEQPQHF. CDR3 nucleotides: TGTGCCTGGAGTGTACGTCCCCCTGTCGGGGATGAGCAGCCCCAGCATTTT. Drawing the rest from reference TRBV30 and TRBJ1-5, the complete variable domain is SQTIHQWPATLVQPVGSPLSLECTVEGTSNPNLYWYRQAAGRGLQLLFYSVGIGQISSEVPQNLSASRPQDRQFILSSKKLLLSDSGFYLCAWSVRPPVGDEQPQHFGDGTRLSIL.